The clone carrying this TCR beta chain has a handful of counts. The antigen remains unidentified. The record originates from a study of T cell repertoires in cytomegalovirus infection. Trimming removed 6 bases at V and 0 bases at J, with 6 bases between. Germline lookup yields CDR1 SGHAT and CDR2 FQNNGV. The CDR3 runs 13 residues. TCRdb passed the reads through MiXCR, listing each CDR3 protein once. In the table there are about half a million distinct CDR3 sequences, roughly 34% of which are singletons. The V gene is TRBV11-2, the J gene TRBJ1-3; D is undetermined. The sequencing used cultured PBMCs, collected from culture after CMV antigen stimulation. This TCR derives from a human donor in good health (CMV status not recorded). Some clones in this sample may be carry-over from other donors' samples. CDR3 nucleotides: TGTGCCAGCAGATCGAACTCTGGAAACACCATATATTTT. Its translation: CASRSNSGNTIYF.